What follows describes a single T cell receptor beta chain. What it binds is not known. Each TCR beta cDNA library carried unique molecular identifiers. TCRdb re-analysed the PCR reads in MiXCR, keeping a single row per CDR3 protein. The sample shows 650,000 to 850,000 distinct CDR3 sequences, under 70% of them seen only once. Deletions cut 0 bases from V and 7 bases from J, with 25 bases between. The germline gives CDR1 DFQATT, CDR2 SNEGSKA (reference sequence). This CDR3 region has 18 residues. The sample originates from a study of post-analysis software for immune sequencing data. Study observations and caveats: A handful of TRBV segments (TRBV5-6, TRBV5-1 and TRBV20-1 among them) occurred more frequently in patients than in controls. Significantly lower normalized Chao1 diversity was seen in multiple sclerosis patients than in controls.

The V gene is TRBV20-1, the J gene TRBJ2-1; D possibly uses TRBD1 or TRBD2 (6 bases each). The receptor's source is a girl aged 5 to 17 with multiple sclerosis. Sample: blood. The DNA for the CDR3 is TGCAGTGCTAGAGATGGAGGCGAGTCGGGGGCCCTTAGGAATGAGCAGTTCTTC. Its protein product is CSARDGGESGALRNEQFF.